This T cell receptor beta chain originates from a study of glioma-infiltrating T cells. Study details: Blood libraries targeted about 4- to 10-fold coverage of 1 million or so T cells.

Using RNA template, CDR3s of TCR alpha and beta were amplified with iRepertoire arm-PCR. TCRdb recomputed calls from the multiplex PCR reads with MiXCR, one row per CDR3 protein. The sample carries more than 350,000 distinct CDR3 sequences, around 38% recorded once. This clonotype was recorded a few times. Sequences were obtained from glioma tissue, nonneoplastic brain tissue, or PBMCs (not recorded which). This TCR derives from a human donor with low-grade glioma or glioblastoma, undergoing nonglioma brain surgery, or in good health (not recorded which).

The CDR3 protein is CASSQEGNYGYTF. In nucleotides, the CDR3 is TGTGCCAGCAGCCAAGAAGGAAACTATGGCTACACCTTC. This chain uses TRBV4-2 with TRBJ1-2; no clear D. The CDR3 is 13 amino acids. From germline, CDR1 is LGHNA and CDR2 YNFKEQ. Trimming stripped 0 bases from V and 2 bases from J, with 4 bases between.